The present T cell receptor (beta chain) was sequenced within a study of cytotoxic CD8 clonotypes in ibrutinib-treated CLL. Study as a whole: The authors obtained response samples at a median of approximately 12 months of treatment, range 6 to 36. Findings of the study overall: On treatment, the uncommon public clonotypes contracted or remained stable. Baseline levels were approached again at progression, after clonality had risen at ibrutinib response.

This CDR3 contains 17 residues. The V and J ends lost 4 bases and 4 bases, in that order; junction bases with no gene match: 12. Germline lookup yields CDR1 WSHSY and CDR2 SAAADI. Investigators sought sequencing depths of between 1 in 200,000 and 1 in 1 million T cells. Data came from immunoSEQ multiplex PCR; TCRdb stores just in-frame clones and leaves some out. Seen here are roughly 49,000 clones, around 78% observed once, and the top ten hold about a fifth. Remarks on this clone: Its cognate antigen is unknown.

Here the sequenced sample was PBMCs, taken after 24 months of ibrutinib treatment. This clonotype was sampled from a human donor with chronic lymphocytic leukemia. This chain joins TRBV10-2 and TRBJ1-2; 10 bases are a match to TRBD1. The CDR3 sequence: CASSALGQGNLVYGYTF. In DNA, the CDR3 is TGCGCCAGCAGTGCTCTGGGACAGGGGAATTTGGTCTATGGCTACACCTTC.